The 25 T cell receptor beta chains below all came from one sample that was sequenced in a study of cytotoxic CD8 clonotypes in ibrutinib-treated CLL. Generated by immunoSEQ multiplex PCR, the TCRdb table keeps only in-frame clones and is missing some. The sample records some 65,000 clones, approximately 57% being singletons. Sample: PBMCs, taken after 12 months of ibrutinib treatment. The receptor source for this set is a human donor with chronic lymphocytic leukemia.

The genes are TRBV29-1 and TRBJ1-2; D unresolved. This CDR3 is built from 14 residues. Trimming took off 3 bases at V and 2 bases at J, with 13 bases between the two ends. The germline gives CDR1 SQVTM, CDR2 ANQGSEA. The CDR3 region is CSVDPFVGNYGYTF. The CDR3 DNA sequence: TGCAGCGTTGACCCCTTTGTGGGGAACTATGGCTACACCTTC.

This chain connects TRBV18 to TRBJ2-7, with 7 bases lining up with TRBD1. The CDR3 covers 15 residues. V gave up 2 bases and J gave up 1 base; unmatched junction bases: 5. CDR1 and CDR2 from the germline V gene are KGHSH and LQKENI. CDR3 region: CASSPKWTGSYEQYV. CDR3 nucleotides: TGTGCCAGCTCACCAAAGTGGACAGGTTCCTACGAGCAGTACGTC.

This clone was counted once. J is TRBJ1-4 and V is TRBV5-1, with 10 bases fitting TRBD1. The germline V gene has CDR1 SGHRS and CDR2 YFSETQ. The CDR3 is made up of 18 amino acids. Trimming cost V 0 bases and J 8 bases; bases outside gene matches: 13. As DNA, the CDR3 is TGCGCCAGCAGCTTGGAACTACCGGGACAGGGGCGGCAAGAAAAACTGTTTTTT. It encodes CASSLELPGQGRQEKLFF.

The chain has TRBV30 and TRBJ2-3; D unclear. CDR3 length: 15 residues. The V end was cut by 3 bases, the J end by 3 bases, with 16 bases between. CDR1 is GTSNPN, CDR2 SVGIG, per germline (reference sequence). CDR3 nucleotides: TGTGCCTGGAGCCTTGGGTCGTCGGCGACAGATACGCAGTATTTT. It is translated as CAWSLGSSATDTQYF.

In DNA form, the CDR3 reads TGTGCCACCAGGCGTGCCCCGAGAGAAAAACTGTTTTTT. Its translation: CATRRAPREKLFF. The J gene is TRBJ1-4, the V gene TRBV15; D not resolved. There are 13 residues in the CDR3. The V and J ends lost 6 bases and 8 bases respectively, with 13 bases between them. CDR1 is LNHNV, CDR2 YYDKDF, per germline (reference sequence). The variable domain in full, with the rest retrieved from reference TRBV15 and TRBJ1-4, is DAMVIQNPRYQVTQFGKPVTLSCSQTLNHNVMYWYQQKSSQAPKLLFHYYDKDFNNEADTPDNFQSRRPNTSFCFLDIRSPGLGDTAMYLCATRRAPREKLFFGSGTQLSVL.

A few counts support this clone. The CDR3 loop reads CASSQVVQSFAFF. CDR3 in DNA: TGTGCCAGCAGCCAAGTGGTCCAGTCTTTTGCTTTCTTT. The rearrangement links TRBV14 to TRBJ1-1; D not certain. The CDR3 loop spans 13 amino acids. Germline V lookup: CDR1 SGHDN, CDR2 FVKESK. The V gene lost 1 base and the J gene lost 11 bases, with 14 bases spanning the gap.

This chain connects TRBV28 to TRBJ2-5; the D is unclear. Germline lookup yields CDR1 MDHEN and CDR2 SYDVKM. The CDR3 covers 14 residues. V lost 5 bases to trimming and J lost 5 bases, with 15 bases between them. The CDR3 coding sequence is TGTGCCAGCAGTCTGGTAGGCAATGGGGAGACCCAGTACTTC. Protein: CASSLVGNGETQYF.

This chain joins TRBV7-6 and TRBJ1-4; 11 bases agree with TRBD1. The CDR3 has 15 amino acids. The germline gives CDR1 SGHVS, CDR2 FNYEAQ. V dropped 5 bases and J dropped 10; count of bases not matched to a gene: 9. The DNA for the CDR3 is TGTGCCAGCAGCGCTAGCGGGGGACAGGGGGGAAAACTGTTTTTT. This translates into CASSASGGQGGKLFF.

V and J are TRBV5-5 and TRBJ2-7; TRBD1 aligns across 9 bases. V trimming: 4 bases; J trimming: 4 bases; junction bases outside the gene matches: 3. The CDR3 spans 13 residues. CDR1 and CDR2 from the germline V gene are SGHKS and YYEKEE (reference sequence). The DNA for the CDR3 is TGTGCCAGCAGCCACAGGGGGCTTTACGAGCAGTACTTC. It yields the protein CASSHRGLYEQYF. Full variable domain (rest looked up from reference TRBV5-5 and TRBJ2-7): DAGVTQSPTHLIKTRGQQVTLRCSPISGHKSVSWYQQVLGQGPQFIFQYYEKEERGRGNFPDRFSARQFPNYSSELNVNALLLGDSALYLCASSHRGLYEQYFGPGTRLTVT.

The CDR3 here is CASSVGGTGNYGYTF. CDR3 sequence (DNA): TGTGCCAGCAGTGTTGGCGGGACAGGGAACTATGGCTACACCTTC. The gene calls are TRBV2 and TRBJ1-2, with TRBD1 identical over 9 bases. The germline CDR1 and CDR2 sequences are SNHLY and FYNNEI. The V and J ends lost 4 bases and 2 bases, in that order; junction bases with no gene match: 5. The CDR3 has 15 amino acids.

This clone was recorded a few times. This CDR3 is CASSKGGQVSSYEQYV. The CDR3 DNA sequence: TGTGCCAGCAGCAAGGGAGGTCAGGTCAGCTCCTACGAGCAGTACGTC. J is TRBJ2-7 and V is TRBV11-3; perhaps TRBD2 as D (6 bases). The germline V gene has CDR1 SGHNT and CDR2 YENEEA. Trimming cost V 5 bases and J 0 bases, with 17 bases left between them. The CDR3 is 16 residues long.

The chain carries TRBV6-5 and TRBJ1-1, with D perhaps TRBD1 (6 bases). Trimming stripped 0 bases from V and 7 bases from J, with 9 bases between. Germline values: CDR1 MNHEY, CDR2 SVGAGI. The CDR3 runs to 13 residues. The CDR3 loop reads CASSYSTGFEAFF. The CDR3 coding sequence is TGTGCCAGCAGTTACTCGACAGGCTTTGAAGCTTTCTTT.

The DNA for the CDR3 is TGTGCCAGCAGCCTCCTCGAGGGCAGGGTCACAAACGAGCAGTACTTC. This codes for CASSLLEGRVTNEQYF. This chain joins TRBV7-2 and TRBJ2-7, with D possibly being TRBD1 or TRBD2 (5 bases each). Germline V lookup: CDR1 SGHTA, CDR2 FQGNSA. The CDR3 spans 16 residues. With 5 bases removed from V and 5 bases from J, the gap between germline ends came to 22 bases.

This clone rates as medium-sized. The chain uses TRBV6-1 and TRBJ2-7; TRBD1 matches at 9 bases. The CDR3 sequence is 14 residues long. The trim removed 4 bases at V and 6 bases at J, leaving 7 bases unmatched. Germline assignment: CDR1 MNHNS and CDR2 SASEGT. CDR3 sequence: CASSAPGQGTEQYV. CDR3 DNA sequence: TGTGCCAGCAGTGCCCCGGGACAGGGTACCGAGCAGTACGTC.

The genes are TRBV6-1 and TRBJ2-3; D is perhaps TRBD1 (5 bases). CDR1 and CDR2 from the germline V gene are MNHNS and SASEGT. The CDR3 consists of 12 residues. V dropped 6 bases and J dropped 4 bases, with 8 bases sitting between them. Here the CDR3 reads CASSRDSDTQYF. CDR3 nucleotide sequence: TGTGCCAGCAGCAGGGATTCAGATACGCAGTATTTT.

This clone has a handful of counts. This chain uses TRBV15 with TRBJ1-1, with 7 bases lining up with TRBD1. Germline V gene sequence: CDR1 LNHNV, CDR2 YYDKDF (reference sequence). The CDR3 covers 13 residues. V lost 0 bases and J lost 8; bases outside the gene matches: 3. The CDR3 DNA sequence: TGTGCCACCAGCAGAGATTTAGGGGGCGAAGCTTTCTTT. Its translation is CATSRDLGGEAFF.

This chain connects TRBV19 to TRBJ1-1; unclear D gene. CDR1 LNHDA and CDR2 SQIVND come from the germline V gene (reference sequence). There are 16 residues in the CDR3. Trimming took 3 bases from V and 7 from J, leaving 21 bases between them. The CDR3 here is CASSIHQPGGWGEAFF. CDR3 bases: TGTGCCAGTAGTATCCACCAGCCGGGCGGATGGGGTGAAGCTTTCTTT.

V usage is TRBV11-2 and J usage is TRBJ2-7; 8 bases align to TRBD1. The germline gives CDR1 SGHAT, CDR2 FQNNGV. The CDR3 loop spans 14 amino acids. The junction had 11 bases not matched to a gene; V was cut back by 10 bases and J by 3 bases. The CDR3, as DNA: TGTGCCACCTCCCTTCAGGGGGCCGGCTACGAGCAGTACGTC. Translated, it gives CATSLQGAGYEQYV.

For the CDR3, the DNA is TGTGCCAGCGCCGGGGGATTAGTTGAGCAGTTCTTC. It specifies CASAGGLVEQFF. The chain joins TRBV4-2 to TRBJ2-1; a possible D gene is TRBD2 (6 bases). CDR1 LGHNA and CDR2 YNFKEQ come from the germline V gene. The CDR3 is made up of 12 amino acids. V was cut by 8 bases and J by 9 bases, with 14 bases left in between.

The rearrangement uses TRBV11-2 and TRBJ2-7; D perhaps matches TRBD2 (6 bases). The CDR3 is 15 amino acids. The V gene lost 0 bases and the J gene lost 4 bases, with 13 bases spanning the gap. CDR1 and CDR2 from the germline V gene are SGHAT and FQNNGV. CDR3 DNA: TGTGCCAGCAGCTTAGATTGGGGACTCAATTACGAGCAGTACTTC. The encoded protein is CASSLDWGLNYEQYF.

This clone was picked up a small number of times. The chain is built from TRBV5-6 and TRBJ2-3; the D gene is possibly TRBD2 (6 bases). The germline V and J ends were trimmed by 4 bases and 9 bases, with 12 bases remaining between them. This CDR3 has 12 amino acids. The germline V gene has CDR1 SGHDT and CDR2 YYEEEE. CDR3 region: CASSQTRGTQYF. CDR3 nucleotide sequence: TGTGCCAGCAGCCAAACCCGGGGGACGCAGTATTTT.

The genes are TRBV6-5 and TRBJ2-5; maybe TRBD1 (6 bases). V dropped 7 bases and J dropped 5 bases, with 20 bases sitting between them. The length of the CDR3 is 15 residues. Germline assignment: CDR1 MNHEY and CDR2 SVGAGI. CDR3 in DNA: TGTGCCAGCAAATGGGACACACCCCGGCGGGAGACCCAGTACTTC. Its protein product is CASKWDTPRRETQYF.

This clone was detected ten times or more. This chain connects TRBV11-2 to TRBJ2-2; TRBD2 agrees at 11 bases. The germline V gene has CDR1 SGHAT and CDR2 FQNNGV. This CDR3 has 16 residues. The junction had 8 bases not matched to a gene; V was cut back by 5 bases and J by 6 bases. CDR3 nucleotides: TGTGCCAGCAGCCTTTATCTAGCGGGGGGCGCCGGGGAGCTGTTTTTT. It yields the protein CASSLYLAGGAGELFF. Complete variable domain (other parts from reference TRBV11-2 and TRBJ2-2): EAGVAQSPRYKIIEKRQSVAFWCNPISGHATLYWYQQILGQGPKLLIQFQNNGVVDDSQLPKDRFSAERLKGVDSTLKIQPAKLEDSAVYLCASSLYLAGGAGELFFGEGSRLTVL.

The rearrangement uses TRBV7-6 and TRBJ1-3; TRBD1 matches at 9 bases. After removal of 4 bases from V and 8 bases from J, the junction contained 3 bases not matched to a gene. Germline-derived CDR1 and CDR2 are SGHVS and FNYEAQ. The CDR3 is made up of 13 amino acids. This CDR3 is CASSWGQGDTIYF. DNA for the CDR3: TGTGCCAGCAGCTGGGGACAGGGTGACACCATATATTTT.

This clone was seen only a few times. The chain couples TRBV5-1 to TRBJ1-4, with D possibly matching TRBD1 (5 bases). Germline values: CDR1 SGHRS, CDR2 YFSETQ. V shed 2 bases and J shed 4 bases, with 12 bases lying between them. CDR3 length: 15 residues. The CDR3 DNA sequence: TGCGCCAGCAGCTTAAACAGGAGGGTTAATGAAAAACTGTTTTTT. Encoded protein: CASSLNRRVNEKLFF.